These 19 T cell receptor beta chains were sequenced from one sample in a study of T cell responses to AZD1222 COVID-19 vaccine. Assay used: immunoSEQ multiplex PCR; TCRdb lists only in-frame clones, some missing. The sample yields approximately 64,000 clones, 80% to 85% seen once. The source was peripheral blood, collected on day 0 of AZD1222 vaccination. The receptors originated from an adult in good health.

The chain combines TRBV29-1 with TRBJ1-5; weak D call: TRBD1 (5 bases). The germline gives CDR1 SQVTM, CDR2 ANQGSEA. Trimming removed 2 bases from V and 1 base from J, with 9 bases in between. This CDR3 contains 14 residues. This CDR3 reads CSVETGQSNQPQHF. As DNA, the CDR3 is TGCAGCGTTGAAACGGGGCAAAGCAATCAGCCCCAGCATTTT.

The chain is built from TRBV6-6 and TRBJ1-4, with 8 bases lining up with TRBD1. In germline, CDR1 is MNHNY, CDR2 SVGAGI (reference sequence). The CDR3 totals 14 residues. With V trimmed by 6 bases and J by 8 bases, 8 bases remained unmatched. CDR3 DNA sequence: TGTGCCAGCAGACACACAGGGGGTCGGGAAAAACTGTTTTTT. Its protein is CASRHTGGREKLFF.

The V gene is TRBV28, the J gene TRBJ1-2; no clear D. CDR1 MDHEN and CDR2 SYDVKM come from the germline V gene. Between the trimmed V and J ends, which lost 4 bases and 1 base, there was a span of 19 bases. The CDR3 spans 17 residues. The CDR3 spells CASSSRPGRTNNYGYTF. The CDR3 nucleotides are TGTGCCAGCAGTTCACGACCTGGACGGACGAATAACTATGGCTACACCTTC.

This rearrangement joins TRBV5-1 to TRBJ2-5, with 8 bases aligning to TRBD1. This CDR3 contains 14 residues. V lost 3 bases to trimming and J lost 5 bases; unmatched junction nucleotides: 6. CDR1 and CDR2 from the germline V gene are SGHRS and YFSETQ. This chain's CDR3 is CASSSQGADETQYF. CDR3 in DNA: TGCGCCAGCAGCTCGCAGGGGGCTGATGAGACCCAGTACTTC.

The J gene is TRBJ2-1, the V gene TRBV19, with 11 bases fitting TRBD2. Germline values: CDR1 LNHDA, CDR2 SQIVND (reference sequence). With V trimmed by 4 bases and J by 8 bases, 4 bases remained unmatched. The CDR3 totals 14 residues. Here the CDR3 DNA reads TGTGCCAGTAGTACCCCGGGACTAGCGGATGAGCAGTTCTTC. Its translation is CASSTPGLADEQFF.

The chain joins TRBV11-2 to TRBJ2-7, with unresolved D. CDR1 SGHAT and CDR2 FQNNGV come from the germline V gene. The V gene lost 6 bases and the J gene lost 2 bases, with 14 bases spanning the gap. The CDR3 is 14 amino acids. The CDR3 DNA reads TGTGCCAGCAGGACTTCTCCCACAACCTACGAGCAGTACTTC. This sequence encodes CASRTSPTTYEQYF.

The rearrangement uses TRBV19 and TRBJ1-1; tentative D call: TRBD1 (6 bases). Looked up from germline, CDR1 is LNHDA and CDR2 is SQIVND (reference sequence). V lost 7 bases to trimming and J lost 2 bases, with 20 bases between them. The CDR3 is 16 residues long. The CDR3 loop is CASIRPPGRGNTEAFF. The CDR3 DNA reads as TGTGCCAGTATTCGCCCCCCGGGCAGGGGTAACACTGAAGCTTTCTTT.

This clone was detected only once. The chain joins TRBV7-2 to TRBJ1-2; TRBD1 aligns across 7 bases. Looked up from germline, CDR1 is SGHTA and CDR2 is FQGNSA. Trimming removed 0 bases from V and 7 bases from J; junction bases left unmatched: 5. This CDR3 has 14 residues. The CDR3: CASSLAQGEGGYTF. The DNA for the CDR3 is TGTGCCAGCAGCTTAGCGCAGGGGGAGGGTGGCTACACCTTC.

The chain's CDR3 is CASRSGVVDEQYF. DNA of the CDR3: TGTGCCAGCAGGTCAGGGGTTGTCGACGAGCAGTACTTC. J is TRBJ2-7 and V is TRBV2; D is perhaps TRBD1 (6 bases). Germline assignment: CDR1 SNHLY and CDR2 FYNNEI. The CDR3 consists of 13 residues. Trimming stripped 6 bases from V and 5 bases from J, with 14 bases between.

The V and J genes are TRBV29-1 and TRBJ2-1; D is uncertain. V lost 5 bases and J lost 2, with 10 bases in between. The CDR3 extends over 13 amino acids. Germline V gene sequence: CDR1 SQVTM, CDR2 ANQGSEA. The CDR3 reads CSVSASAYNEQFF. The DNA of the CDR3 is TGCAGCGTTTCAGCGTCGGCCTACAATGAGCAGTTCTTC.

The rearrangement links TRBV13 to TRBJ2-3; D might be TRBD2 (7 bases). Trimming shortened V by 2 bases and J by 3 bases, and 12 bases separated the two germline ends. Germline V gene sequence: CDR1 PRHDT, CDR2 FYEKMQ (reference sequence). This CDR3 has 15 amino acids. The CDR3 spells CASSLSRGATDTQYF. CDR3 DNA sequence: TGTGCCAGCAGCTTAAGTCGGGGGGCAACAGATACGCAGTATTTT.

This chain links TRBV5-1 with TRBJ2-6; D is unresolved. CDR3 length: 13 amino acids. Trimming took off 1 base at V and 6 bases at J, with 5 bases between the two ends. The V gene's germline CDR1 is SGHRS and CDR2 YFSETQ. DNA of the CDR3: TGCGCCAGCAGCTTGTGGGAGGCCAACGTCCTGACTTTC. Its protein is CASSLWEANVLTF.

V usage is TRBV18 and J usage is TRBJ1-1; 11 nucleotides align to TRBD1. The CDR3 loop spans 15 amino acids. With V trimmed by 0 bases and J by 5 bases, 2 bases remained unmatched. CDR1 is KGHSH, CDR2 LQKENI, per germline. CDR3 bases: TGTGCCAGCTCACCACCTGGGACAGGGGGAACTGAAGCTTTCTTT. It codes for CASSPPGTGGTEAFF.

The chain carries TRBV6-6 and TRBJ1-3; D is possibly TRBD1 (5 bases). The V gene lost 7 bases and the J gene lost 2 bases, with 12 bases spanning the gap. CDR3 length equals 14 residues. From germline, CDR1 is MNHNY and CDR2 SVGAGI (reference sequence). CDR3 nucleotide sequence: TGTGCCAGCATTCAGGGTTCGGCTGGAAACACCATATATTTT. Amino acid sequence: CASIQGSAGNTIYF.

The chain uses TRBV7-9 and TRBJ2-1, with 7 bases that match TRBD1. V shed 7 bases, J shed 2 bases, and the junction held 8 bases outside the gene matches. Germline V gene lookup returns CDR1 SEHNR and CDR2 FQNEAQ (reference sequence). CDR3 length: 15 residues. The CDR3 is CASIEGQGAYNEQFF. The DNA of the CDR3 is TGTGCCAGCATCGAAGGTCAGGGGGCCTACAATGAGCAGTTCTTC.

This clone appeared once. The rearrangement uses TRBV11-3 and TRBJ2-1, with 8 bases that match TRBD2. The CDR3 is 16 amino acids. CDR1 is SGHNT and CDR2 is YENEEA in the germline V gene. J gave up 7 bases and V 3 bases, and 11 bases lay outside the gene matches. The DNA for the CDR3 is TGTGCCAGCAGCTTGGGCGGGGGGCGCACAAGGAATGAGCAGTTCTTC. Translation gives CASSLGGGRTRNEQFF.

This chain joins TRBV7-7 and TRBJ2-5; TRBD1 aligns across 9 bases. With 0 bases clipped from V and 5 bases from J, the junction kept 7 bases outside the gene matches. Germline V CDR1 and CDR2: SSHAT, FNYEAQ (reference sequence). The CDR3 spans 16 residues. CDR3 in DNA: TGTGCCAGCAGCTTAGCATCCGGGACAGGGTCGGAGACCCAGTACTTC. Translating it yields CASSLASGTGSETQYF.

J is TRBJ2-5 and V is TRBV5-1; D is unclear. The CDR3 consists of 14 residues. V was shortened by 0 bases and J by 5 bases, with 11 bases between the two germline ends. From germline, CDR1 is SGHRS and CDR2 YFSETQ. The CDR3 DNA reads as TGCGCCAGCAGCTTGGAGGCTTTGACGGAGACCCAGTACTTC. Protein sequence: CASSLEALTETQYF.

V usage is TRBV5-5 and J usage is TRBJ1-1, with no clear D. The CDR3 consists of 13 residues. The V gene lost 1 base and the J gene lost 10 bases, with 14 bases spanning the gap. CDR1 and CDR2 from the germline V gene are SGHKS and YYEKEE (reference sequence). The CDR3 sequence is CASSLSSGSAAFF. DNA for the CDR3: TGTGCCAGCAGCTTGAGTTCGGGGTCTGCAGCTTTCTTT.